The clone carrying this T cell receptor (beta chain) was seen once. Per the authors' pipeline: Scientists estimated how many nucleated cells there were by amplifying reference gene primers. Produced via immunoSEQ multiplex PCR; TCRdb's table is partial and in-frame only. Clone size and V and J calls were adopted from that table, with D and trimming inferred from the DNA. The sample carries about 190,000 clones, less than 90% recorded once. CDR3 size: 14 residues. V lost 7 bases and J 7 bases, leaving 14 bases between the germline ends. Per the germline V gene, CDR1 is WNHNN and CDR2 is SYGVQD (reference sequence). This sample is part of a study of blood T cell repertoires in COVID-19. About the study: PBMCs, B-cell-depleted T cells, or T cells were the source of the cDNA or gDNA that made up the material.

V is TRBV10-1 and J is TRBJ1-6; D remains unclear. The specimen was peripheral blood. This clonotype originated in a man aged 30-40 years with acute or convalescent COVID-19. The CDR3: CASNRGFGNSPLHF. The CDR3 DNA sequence: TGCGCCAGCAACAGAGGGTTTGGCAATTCACCCCTCCACTTT.